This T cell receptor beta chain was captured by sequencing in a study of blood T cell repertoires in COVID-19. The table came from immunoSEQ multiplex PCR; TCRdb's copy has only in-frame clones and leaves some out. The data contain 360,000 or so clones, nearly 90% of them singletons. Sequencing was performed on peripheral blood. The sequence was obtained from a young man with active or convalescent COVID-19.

The CDR3 loop is CASSSLPRGTQYF. The CDR3 DNA follows: TGTGCCAGCAGCTCCCTCCCCAGGGGCACGCAGTATTTT. The V and J genes are TRBV7-8 and TRBJ2-3, with D tentatively TRBD1 (6 bases). Germline V gene sequence: CDR1 SGHVS, CDR2 FQNEAQ. Between the trimmed V and J ends, which lost 4 bases and 9 bases, there was a span of 14 bases. The CDR3 length is 13 residues.